Below, 25 T cell receptor beta chains from the same sample are listed, as sequenced in a study of cytomegalovirus exposure and HLA in healthy donors. The PCR was carried out with 60 Vbeta primers and 13 Jbeta primers. Sequencing used immunoSEQ multiplex PCR; TCRdb keeps in-frame clones, though not all of them. The data show approximately 150,000 clones, 71% seen once. The sequencing input was PBMCs. These receptor sequences come from a woman aged 30 to 39 in good health and CMV-seronegative.

Of note for this clone: Compared with germline, one end of the junction differs, possibly owing to a read error. This chain joins TRBV28 and TRBJ1-2; D is uncertain. Germline CDR1 is MDHEN and CDR2 is SYDVKM. This CDR3 has 15 residues. The CDR3 DNA is TGTGCCAGCAGTTTTCTCGGGATGGGGAACTATGGCTACCCCTTC. Encoded protein: CASSFLGMGNYGYPF.

The chain uses TRBV7-3 and TRBJ2-5; 9 positions match TRBD1. Germline V gene sequence: CDR1 SGHTA, CDR2 FQGTGA. V shed 2 bases, J shed 5 bases, and the junction held 9 bases outside the gene matches. This CDR3 contains 16 residues. This chain's CDR3 is CASSLSPGTGLETQYF. The CDR3 nucleotides read TGTGCCAGCAGCTTATCCCCCGGGACAGGGCTCGAGACCCAGTACTTC.

V gene TRBV21-1 combines with J gene TRBJ2-5; TRBD1, as called in the table, went unchecked against the DNA. TRBV21-1 is deemed a pseudogene. This CDR3 contains 17 residues. This CDR3 reads CASSKNGIGQGEETQYF. The CDR3 DNA follows: TGTGCCAGCAGCAAAAACGGAATAGGTCAGGGTGAAGAGACCCAGTACTTC.

This rearrangement joins TRBV9 to TRBJ2-5; 7 bases fit TRBD2. The CDR3 is made up of 14 amino acids. V dropped 0 bases and J dropped 3; count of bases not matched to a gene: 2. The germline V gene has CDR1 SGDLS and CDR2 YYNGEE. CDR3: CASSVGAGEETQYF. The CDR3 nucleotides are TGTGCCAGCAGCGTAGGTGCGGGAGAAGAGACCCAGTACTTC.

This chain uses TRBV6-6 with TRBJ2-1, with D perhaps TRBD1 (5 bases). The germline gives CDR1 MNHNY, CDR2 SVGAGI (reference sequence). The CDR3 has 16 amino acids. V gave up 7 bases and J gave up 3 bases, with 19 bases separating them. CDR3 bases: TGTGCCAGCACCAATACAGGTGGTGTTAACTACAATGAGCAGTTCTTC. Translated: CASTNTGGVNYNEQFF.

This clone has just one count. This rearrangement joins TRBV28 to TRBJ2-1; no definite D call. CDR1 and CDR2 (germline): MDHEN, SYDVKM. Trimming removed 6 bases at V and 10 bases at J, with 16 bases between. The CDR3 spans 13 residues. CDR3 sequence reads: CASSRNSALEQFF. DNA of the CDR3: TGTGCCAGCAGCCGAAATAGTGCTTTAGAGCAGTTCTTC.

This clone was counted between two and nine times. The V gene is TRBV30, the J gene TRBJ2-2; D is uncertain. This CDR3 is built from 12 residues. Germline CDR1 is GTSNPN and CDR2 is SVGIG (reference sequence). V lost 5 bases to trimming and J lost 6 bases, with 10 bases between them. This CDR3 reads CAWRLRAGELFF. The CDR3 DNA sequence: TGTGCCTGGCGACTCCGGGCCGGGGAGCTGTTTTTT. The full variable domain, rest sourced from reference TRBV30 and TRBJ2-2, is SQTIHQWPATLVQPVGSPLSLECTVEGTSNPNLYWYRQAAGRGLQLLFYSVGIGQISSEVPQNLSASRPQDRQFILSSKKLLLSDSGFYLCAWRLRAGELFFGEGSRLTVL.

This chain joins TRBV2 and TRBJ2-1; D is unresolved. Germline loops: CDR1 SNHLY, CDR2 FYNNEI. V was pared by 4 bases and J by 4 bases, with 8 bases between. The CDR3 is made up of 13 amino acids. The DNA of the CDR3 is TGTGCCAGCAGTGTTTATGTGTACAATGAGCAGTTCTTC. Translating it yields CASSVYVYNEQFF.

This clone was counted between two and nine times. V gene TRBV5-8 combines with J gene TRBJ2-5; 7 bases align to TRBD2. Losses at the gene ends were 4 bases for V and 5 bases for J; bases not matched to a gene: 2. The CDR3 length is 12 residues. Germline CDR1 reads SGHTS; CDR2 reads YDEGEE. CDR3 in amino acids: CASSGGGETQYF. DNA for the CDR3: TGTGCCAGCAGCGGGGGAGGGGAGACCCAGTACTTC.

In the case of this clone: This CDR3 is also generated by other DNA sequences in the sample. The genes are TRBV6-1 and TRBJ2-7; D is unclear. The CDR3 covers 14 residues. Germline CDR1 is MNHNS and CDR2 is SASEGT. V dropped 0 bases and J dropped 1 base, with 7 bases sitting between them. As DNA, the CDR3 is TGTGCCAGCAGTGAAGCTTGGCAATCCTACGAGCAGTACTTC. Translated: CASSEAWQSYEQYF.

The V and J genes are TRBV18 and TRBJ1-5; D gene ambiguous. Germline V gene sequence: CDR1 KGHSH, CDR2 LQKENI. The length of the CDR3 is 15 residues. The germline V and J ends were trimmed by 2 bases and 2 bases, with 10 bases remaining between them. CDR3 sequence: CASSPEKGGNQPQHF. The CDR3 region has the DNA TGTGCCAGCTCACCAGAGAAGGGAGGCAATCAGCCCCAGCATTTT.

This chain links TRBV29-1 with TRBJ1-2; tentatively, D is TRBD1 (6 bases). Germline assignment: CDR1 SQVTM and CDR2 ANQGSEA. V lost 4 bases and J lost 3, with 12 bases in between. The CDR3 consists of 13 residues. CDR3 amino acids: CSVVEKGDYGYTF. The CDR3 region has the DNA TGCAGCGTTGTGGAGAAGGGGGACTATGGCTACACCTTC.

The rearrangement joins TRBV11-2 to TRBJ2-7; 10 bases are shared with TRBD1. Germline V lookup: CDR1 SGHAT, CDR2 FQNNGV. This CDR3 has 15 residues. The V and J ends lost 4 bases and 6 bases, in that order; junction bases with no gene match: 9. The CDR3 here is CASSYDAGQGTEQYF. CDR3 sequence (DNA): TGTGCCAGCAGCTACGACGCGGGACAGGGGACCGAGCAGTACTTC.

The chain couples TRBV6-6 to TRBJ2-1; 11 bases line up with TRBD2. CDR1 is MNHNY, CDR2 SVGAGI, per germline (reference sequence). V was clipped by 0 bases and J by 7 bases; unmatched bases: 5. This CDR3 region has 16 residues. The CDR3 DNA follows: TGTGCCAGCAGTTACTCCCTAGCGGGAGGTATTAATGAGCAGTTCTTC. Amino acids: CASSYSLAGGINEQFF.

The rearrangement joins TRBV4-3 to TRBJ1-1; TRBD1 might be the D (6 bases). The V gene's germline CDR1 is LGHNA and CDR2 YSLEER. The ends were cut back, 0 bases at V and 5 bases at J, with 13 bases in the middle. The CDR3 loop spans 15 amino acids. The CDR3: CASSQDSQGSTEAFF. For the CDR3, the DNA is TGCGCCAGCAGCCAAGATTCCCAGGGGAGTACTGAAGCTTTCTTT.

This clone has just one count. The chain is built from TRBV7-2 and TRBJ2-3, with D tentatively TRBD2 (7 bases). The CDR3 contains 16 residues. CDR1 and CDR2 (germline): SGHTA, FQGNSA. The V and J ends lost 0 bases and 1 base respectively, with 11 bases between them. This CDR3 reads CASSLARGGGTDTQYF. CDR3 sequence (DNA): TGTGCCAGCAGCTTAGCGAGAGGGGGGGGCACAGATACGCAGTATTTT. The full variable domain, its missing parts supplied by reference TRBV7-2 and TRBJ2-3, is GAGVSQSPSNKVTEKGKDVELRCDPISGHTALYWYRQSLGQGLEFLIYFQGNSAPDKSGLPSDRFSAERTGGSVSTLTIQRTQQEDSAVYLCASSLARGGGTDTQYFGPGTRLTVL.

The V call is TRBV5-1, the J call TRBJ2-5, with 12 bases aligning to TRBD2. Germline V gene data show CDR1 as SGHRS and CDR2 as YFSETQ. The CDR3 has 18 residues. Trimming cost V 3 bases and J 3 bases; bases outside gene matches: 12. CDR3 nucleotide sequence: TGCGCCAGCAGCTCGGAGTCCCTACTAGCGGGAGGCAAAGAGACCCAGTACTTC. The encoded protein is CASSSESLLAGGKETQYF. The whole variable domain, remainder taken from reference TRBV5-1 and TRBJ2-5, is KAGVTQTPRYLIKTRGQQVTLSCSPISGHRSVSWYQQTPGQGLQFLFEYFSETQRNKGNFPGRFSGRQFSNSRSEMNVSTLELGDSALYLCASSSESLLAGGKETQYFGPGTRLLVL.

The CDR3 bases are TGTGCCAGCAGCTTAGACAGGGGTACTGAAGCTTTCTTT. Protein product: CASSLDRGTEAFF. This rearrangement joins TRBV7-9 to TRBJ1-1; 7 bases agree with TRBD1. The germline V gene encodes CDR1 SEHNR and CDR2 FQNEAQ (reference sequence). The CDR3 totals 13 residues. Unmatched junction bases numbered 1, after V lost 1 base and J lost 5 bases.

The chain combines TRBV7-8 with TRBJ2-2; 11 bases map to TRBD2. In germline, CDR1 is SGHVS, CDR2 FQNEAQ. V lost 6 bases to trimming and J lost 5 bases; unmatched junction nucleotides: 5. The CDR3 has 15 amino acids. CDR3 amino acids: CASRKLAGVTGELFF. The CDR3 DNA follows: TGTGCCAGCAGAAAACTAGCGGGAGTTACCGGGGAGCTGTTTTTT.

This clone was observed a handful of times. In the same sample, other DNA sequences code for this CDR3. This sequence joins TRBV6-6 and TRBJ2-1, with TRBD2 identical over 14 bases. The CDR3 covers 14 residues. In germline, CDR1 is MNHNY, CDR2 SVGAGI (reference sequence). V gave up 4 bases and J gave up 10 bases; unmatched junction bases: 3. CDR3 amino acids: CASSSGLAGDEQFF. In DNA, the CDR3 is TGTGCCAGCAGTTCGGGACTAGCGGGAGACGAGCAGTTCTTC.

The rearrangement links TRBV7-2 to TRBJ1-5, with TRBD1 identical over 9 bases. This CDR3 spans 16 amino acids. Germline values: CDR1 SGHTA, CDR2 FQGNSA. V trimming: 5 bases; J trimming: 3 bases; junction bases outside the gene matches: 8. The CDR3 sequence is CASSRLGTGNNQPQHF. The CDR3 nucleotides read TGTGCCAGCAGCCGTTTGGGGACAGGGAACAATCAGCCCCAGCATTTT.

This clone was counted only a few times. The rearrangement links TRBV5-1 to TRBJ2-5; the match to TRBD1 covers 8 bases. The V gene end was trimmed by 4 bases and the J gene end by 1 base; junction bases not matched to a gene: 6. CDR1 SGHRS and CDR2 YFSETQ come from the germline V gene. The length of the CDR3 is 15 residues. In DNA, the CDR3 is TGCGCCAGCAGCGGATGGGACAGGAGCCAAGAGACCCAGTACTTC. Protein product: CASSGWDRSQETQYF.

This clone has a handful of counts. One junction end disagrees with the germline gene, perhaps due to a read error. The V call is TRBV7-7, the J call TRBJ1-5; TRBD1 matches at 7 bases. This CDR3 region has 18 residues. Germline assignment: CDR1 SSHAT and CDR2 FNYEAQ (reference sequence). The CDR3 region is CASSQDRAGGVRNQPQHF. The CDR3 DNA reads TGTGCTAGCAGCCAAGACAGGGCCGGGGGTGTTCGCAATCAGCCCCAGCATTTT. The entire variable domain, with the rest obtained from reference TRBV7-7 and TRBJ1-5, is as follows: GAGVSQSPRYKVTKRGQDVTLRCDPISSHATLYWYQQALGQGPEFLTYFNYEAQPDKSGLPSDRFSAERPEGSISTLTIQRTEQRDSAMYRCASSQDRAGGVRNQPQHFGDGTRLSIL.

This clone has just one count. The J gene is TRBJ2-5, the V gene TRBV28, with 8 bases identical to TRBD1. Germline trimming cut 3 bases from V and 5 bases from J; bases unmatched to any gene: 8. This CDR3 region has 15 residues. CDR1 MDHEN and CDR2 SYDVKM come from the germline V gene. The CDR3 nucleotides read TGTGCCAGCAGTTTGCCAGGGGGCTATCTTGAGACCCAGTACTTC. It yields the protein CASSLPGGYLETQYF.

The V call is TRBV5-1, the J call TRBJ1-6; 10 nucleotides line up with TRBD1. This CDR3 contains 17 residues. The V gene's germline CDR1 is SGHRS and CDR2 YFSETQ. The V segment lost 4 bases and the J segment 7 bases; nucleotides outside the gene matches: 11. CDR3 loop: CASSVSGTGAWNSPLHF. The CDR3, as DNA: TGCGCCAGCAGCGTGTCCGGGACAGGGGCTTGGAATTCACCCCTCCACTTT. Full variable domain (remainder filled in from reference TRBV5-1 and TRBJ1-6): KAGVTQTPRYLIKTRGQQVTLSCSPISGHRSVSWYQQTPGQGLQFLFEYFSETQRNKGNFPGRFSGRQFSNSRSEMNVSTLELGDSALYLCASSVSGTGAWNSPLHFGNGTRLTVT.